This T cell receptor (beta chain) appears in the sequencing data of a study of tumor-infiltrating lymphocytes in primary liver carcinoma. Study information: Patients were both men and women, whose ages ran from 30 to 69 years. With diameters of about 4 to 10 cm, tumors were stage T1-T3 N0M0. Study findings and constraints: Bulk samples went unsorted, so CD4+ and CD8+ repertoires were not compared.

Trimming removed 1 base from V and 3 bases from J, with 16 bases in between. This CDR3 comprises 16 residues. cDNA specific to TCR beta was made from approximately 0.55 ug of total RNA, with a constant-region primer employed for priming. Each TCR beta library was derived from three nested multiplex PCR rounds that employed slightly modified ARM-PCR. PCR rounds one and two used TRBV1-TRBV30 forward primers with a C-beta reverse primer for around 11 cycles each. TCRdb used MiXCR to reprocess the multiplex PCR reads, holding one entry per CDR3 protein. This table holds about 180,000 distinct CDR3 sequences, over 50% found once. RNA isolated from unsorted whole blood supplied the blood RNA, with germline DNA also extracted. They drew about 3.9 milliliters of peripheral blood before surgery. As for this clonotype: Its target is unknown.

Material: peripheral blood. The sequence was collected from a man aged 40-50 years with primary liver carcinoma and hepatitis B virus infection. This chain connects TRBV12-3 or TRBV12-4 to TRBJ2-7, with a weak D call TRBD2 (5 bases). CDR3 region: CASSLVAGLGLYEQYF. Written as DNA, the CDR3 is TGTGCCAGCAGTTTAGTCGCGGGTCTCGGTCTCTACGAGCAGTACTTC.